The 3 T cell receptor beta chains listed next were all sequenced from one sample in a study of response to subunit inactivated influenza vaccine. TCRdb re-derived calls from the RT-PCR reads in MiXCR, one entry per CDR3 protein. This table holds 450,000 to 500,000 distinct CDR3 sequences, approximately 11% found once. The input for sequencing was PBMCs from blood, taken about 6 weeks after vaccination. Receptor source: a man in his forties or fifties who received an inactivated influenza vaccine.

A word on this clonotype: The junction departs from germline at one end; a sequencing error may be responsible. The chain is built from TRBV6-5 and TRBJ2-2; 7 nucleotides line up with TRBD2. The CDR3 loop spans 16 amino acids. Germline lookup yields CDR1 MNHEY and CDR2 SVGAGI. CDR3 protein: CASSYSIGGVTGEPFF. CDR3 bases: TGTGCCAGCAGTTACTCGATTGGGGGGGTCACCGGGGAGCCGTTTTTT.

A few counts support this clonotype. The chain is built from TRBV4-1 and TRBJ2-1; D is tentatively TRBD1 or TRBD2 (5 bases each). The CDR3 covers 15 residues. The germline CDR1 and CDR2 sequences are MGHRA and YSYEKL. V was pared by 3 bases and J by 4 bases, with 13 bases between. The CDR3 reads CASSQGEAAYNEQFF. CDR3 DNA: TGCGCCAGCAGCCAGGGGGAAGCGGCTTACAATGAGCAGTTCTTC.

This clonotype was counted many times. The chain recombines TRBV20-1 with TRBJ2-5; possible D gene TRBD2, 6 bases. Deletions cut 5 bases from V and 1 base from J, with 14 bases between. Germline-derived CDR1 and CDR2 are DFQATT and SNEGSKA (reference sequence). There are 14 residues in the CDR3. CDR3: CSAPTAGTQETQYF. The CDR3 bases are TGCAGTGCTCCAACGGCGGGGACCCAAGAGACCCAGTACTTC.